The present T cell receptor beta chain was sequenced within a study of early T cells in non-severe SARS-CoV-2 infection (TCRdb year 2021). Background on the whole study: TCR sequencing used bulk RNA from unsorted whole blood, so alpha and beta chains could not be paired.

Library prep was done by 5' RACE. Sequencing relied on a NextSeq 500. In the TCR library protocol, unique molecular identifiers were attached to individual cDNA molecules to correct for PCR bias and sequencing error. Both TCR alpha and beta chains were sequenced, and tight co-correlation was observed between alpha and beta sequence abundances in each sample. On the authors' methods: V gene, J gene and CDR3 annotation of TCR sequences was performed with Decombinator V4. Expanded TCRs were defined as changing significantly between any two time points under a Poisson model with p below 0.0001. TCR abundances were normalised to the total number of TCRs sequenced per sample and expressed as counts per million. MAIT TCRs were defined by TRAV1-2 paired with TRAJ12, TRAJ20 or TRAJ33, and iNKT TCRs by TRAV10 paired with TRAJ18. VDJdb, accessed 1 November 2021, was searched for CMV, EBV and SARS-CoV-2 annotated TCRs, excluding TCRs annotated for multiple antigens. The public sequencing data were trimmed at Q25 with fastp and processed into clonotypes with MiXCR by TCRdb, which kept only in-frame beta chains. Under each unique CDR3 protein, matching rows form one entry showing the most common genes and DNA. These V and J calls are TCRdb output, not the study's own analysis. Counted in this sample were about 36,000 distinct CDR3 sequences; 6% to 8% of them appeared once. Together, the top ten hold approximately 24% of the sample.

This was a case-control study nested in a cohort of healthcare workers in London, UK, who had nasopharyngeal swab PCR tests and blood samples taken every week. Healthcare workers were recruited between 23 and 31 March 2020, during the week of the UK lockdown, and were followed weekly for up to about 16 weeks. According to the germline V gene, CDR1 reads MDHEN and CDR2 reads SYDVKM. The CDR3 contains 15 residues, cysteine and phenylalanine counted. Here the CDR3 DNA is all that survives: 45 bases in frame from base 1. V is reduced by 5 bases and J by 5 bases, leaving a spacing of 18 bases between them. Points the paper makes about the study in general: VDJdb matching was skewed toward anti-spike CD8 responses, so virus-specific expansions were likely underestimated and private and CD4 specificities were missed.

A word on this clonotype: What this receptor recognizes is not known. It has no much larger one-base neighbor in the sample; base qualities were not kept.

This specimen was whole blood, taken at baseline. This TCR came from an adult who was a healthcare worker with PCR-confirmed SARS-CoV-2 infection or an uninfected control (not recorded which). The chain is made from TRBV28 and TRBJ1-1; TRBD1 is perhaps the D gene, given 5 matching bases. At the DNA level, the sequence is TGTGCCAGCAGTAACCCCCAACAGGAAAGAACTGAAGCTTTCTTT. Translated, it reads CASSNPQQERTEAFF.